A selection of T cell receptor beta chains follows, all from one sample in a study of T cell responses to AZD1222 COVID-19 vaccine. Generated by immunoSEQ multiplex PCR, the TCRdb table keeps only in-frame clones and is missing some. The sample holds about 160,000 clones, approximately 94% seen once. The specimen was peripheral blood, collected on day 0 of AZD1222 vaccination. The receptors stem from an adult in good health. CDR3s include the opening cysteine and the closing phenylalanine or tryptophan. D genes are given only for firm matches. Size tells how often a clone was seen (once, few, many) or the class of an expanded clone, and some rows leave it out.

clone_size	v_call	d_call	j_call	cdr3_nt	cdr3_aa
-	TRBV19	-	TRBJ2-1	TGTGCCAGTACCTCACCCTCCTACAATGAGCAGTTCTTC	CASTSPSYNEQFF
-	TRBV5-4	-	TRBJ1-6	TGTGCCAGCAGCACCGGGGGCACGTCCCATTCACCCCTCCACTTT	CASSTGGTSHSPLHF
-	TRBV11-2	TRBD2	TRBJ2-5	TGTGCCAGCAGTTATTCCGGGACTAGCGGGGGTGGGCCCCAGTACTTC	CASSYSGTSGGGPQYF
-	TRBV5-5	TRBD1	TRBJ1-5	TGTGCCAGCAGCACAGGGGACAGACTCCAGGGGCTCTATAGCAATCAGCCCCAGCATTTT	CASSTGDRLQGLYSNQPQHF
-	TRBV6-1	TRBD1	TRBJ1-2	TGTGCCAGCAGTGAAGGGGGACAGGGAGTCGGTGGCTACACCTTC	CASSEGGQGVGGYTF
-	TRBV6-5	TRBD2	TRBJ2-1	TGTGCCGCGGAGGGAGGGCTCCATGAGCAGTTCTTC	CAAEGGLHEQFF
once	TRBV5-6	-	TRBJ1-5	TGTGCCAGCAGCTTACTATATCAGCCCCAGCATTTT	CASSLLYQPQHF
-	TRBV5-4	TRBD2	TRBJ2-3	TGTGCCAGCAGCTTGGACCCGGGAGGGTACACAGATACGCAGTATTTT	CASSLDPGGYTDTQYF
-	TRBV10-3	-	TRBJ1-5	TGTGCCATCACCGCCGGGCTTGAGGGTCAGCCCCAGCATTTT	CAITAGLEGQPQHF
-	TRBV5-4	TRBD2	TRBJ2-5	TGTGCCAGCAGCTTGCTTGGAGCGGGGGGGCCCCCGGAGACCCAGTACTTC	CASSLLGAGGPPETQYF
-	TRBV7-6	-	TRBJ2-1	TGTGCCAGCAGCTTAGAGGGCCGAGGGATTGACTCCTACAATGAGCAGTTCTTC	CASSLEGRGIDSYNEQFF
-	TRBV19	-	TRBJ1-2	TGTGCCAGTAATGCCCCGCCCGGGGACGGCTACACCTTC	CASNAPPGDGYTF
-	TRBV6-1	TRBD2	TRBJ2-3	TGTGCCAGCAGTGAATGGACTAGCGGGGGGGCAGATACGCAGTATTTT	CASSEWTSGGADTQYF
once	TRBV6-5	TRBD2	TRBJ2-3	TGTGCCAGCAGTTATGGGTCAGGAGCGGGGACAGATACGCAGTATTTT	CASSYGSGAGTDTQYF
-	TRBV7-2	TRBD2	TRBJ2-3	TGTGCCAGCAGCTTGGGACTACCCCCCGGCACAGATACGCAGTATTTT	CASSLGLPPGTDTQYF
once	TRBV7-9	TRBD1	TRBJ1-6	TGTGCCAGCAGCCACACGGGACAGGGGGACTATAATTCACCCCTCCACTTT	CASSHTGQGDYNSPLHF
once	TRBV28	TRBD1	TRBJ1-2	TGTGCCAGCAGTACGAGGACAGGGTCCTATGGCTACACCTTC	CASSTRTGSYGYTF
-	TRBV7-2	TRBD2	TRBJ2-3	TGTGCCAGCAGCTTAGGTGGCGCGGGAGGGACAGATACGCAGTATTTT	CASSLGGAGGTDTQYF
-	TRBV5-1	TRBD1	TRBJ1-4	TGCGCCAGCAGCCGGACAGGGTCGAATGAAAAACTGTTTTTT	CASSRTGSNEKLFF
-	TRBV5-4	TRBD1	TRBJ1-4	TGTGCCAGCAGCTTGGGGCAGGGGGCGTTTGCAACTAATGAAAAACTGTTTTTT	CASSLGQGAFATNEKLFF
-	TRBV12-3/TRBV12-4	TRBD2	TRBJ2-1	TGTGCCAGCAGACTAGCGGGAGGCAATGAGCAGTTCTTC	CASRLAGGNEQFF
-	TRBV5-1	-	TRBJ1-2	TGCGCCAGCAGCCCCCAATGGGGGGGCCCATATGGCTACACCTTC	CASSPQWGGPYGYTF
-	TRBV11-2	-	TRBJ1-1	TGTGCCAGCAGCTTATTCCAGAGGACCAACACTGAAGCTTTCTTT	CASSLFQRTNTEAFF
-	TRBV7-3	-	TRBJ2-5	TGTGCCAGCAGCTCAGTGGGGACACCCGTTGAGACCCAGTACTTC	CASSSVGTPVETQYF
-	TRBV19	TRBD1	TRBJ1-6	TGTGCCAGTAGTATCGGACAGGGAGGTTCACCCCTCCACTTT	CASSIGQGGSPLHF
-	TRBV12-3/TRBV12-4	-	TRBJ1-1	TGTGCCAGCAGTTTAGAGAGAGAGGCTTTCTTT	CASSLEREAFF
-	TRBV5-4	TRBD1	TRBJ1-1	TGTGCCAGCCAGAGGGACAGCCAAGAAGCTTTCTTT	CASQRDSQEAFF
few	TRBV9	-	TRBJ1-1	TGTGCCAGCAGCCCCACACCGGGACAAGACCACACTGAAGCTTTCTTT	CASSPTPGQDHTEAFF
-	TRBV4-1	-	TRBJ1-2	TGCGCCAGCAGCCAAGTTAGAGCTAACTATGGCTACACCTTC	CASSQVRANYGYTF
-	TRBV7-9	-	TRBJ1-2	TGTGCCAGCAGCCTCCCTACCGGGCCGTCTCATGGCTACACCTTC	CASSLPTGPSHGYTF
-	TRBV7-2	-	TRBJ1-1	TGTGCCAGCAGCTTAAAGACAATCTTCCCTGAAGCTTTCTTT	CASSLKTIFPEAFF
-	TRBV9	-	TRBJ1-1	TGTGCCAGCAGCGTACTTGGGAACACTGAAGCTTTCTTT	CASSVLGNTEAFF
-	TRBV19	-	TRBJ1-2	TGTGCCAGTAGTATGGGGGATAACTATGGCTACACCTTC	CASSMGDNYGYTF
-	TRBV12-3/TRBV12-4	-	TRBJ2-3	TGTGCCAGTCAAGGAGGGGGGGATACGCAGTATTTT	CASQGGGDTQYF
-	TRBV24-1	TRBD2	TRBJ2-2	TGTGCCACCAGTGGTCCGACTAGCGTCGGTGTTAGCACCGGGGAGCTGTTTTTT	CATSGPTSVGVSTGELFF
-	TRBV6-5	-	TRBJ1-3	TGTGCCAGCGGGTTCGGAAACACCATATATTTT	CASGFGNTIYF
-	TRBV4-2	TRBD2	TRBJ2-3	TGTGCCAGCAGCCTGACTAGCGGGGGTGAGGATACGCAGTATTTT	CASSLTSGGEDTQYF
-	TRBV19	TRBD2	TRBJ2-3	TGTGCCAGTAGTATTGGGGCCAGCGGGGGGAGGGATACGCAGTATTTT	CASSIGASGGRDTQYF
-	TRBV4-2	-	TRBJ2-3	TGTGCCAGCAGCCAAGATTACGGGAGAGGGACAGATACGCAGTATTTT	CASSQDYGRGTDTQYF
-	TRBV18	-	TRBJ1-1	TGTGCCAGCTCATTTCAGGGGACTGAAGCTTTCTTT	CASSFQGTEAFF
-	TRBV5-6	TRBD1	TRBJ1-1	TGTGCCAGCAGCTTGGGACAGGGGGCGGAAGCTTTCTTT	CASSLGQGAEAFF
-	TRBV5-1	-	TRBJ2-1	TGCGCCAGCAGCTTGAGTAGGTACAATGAGCAGTTCTTC	CASSLSRYNEQFF
once	TRBV5-1	TRBD2	TRBJ2-5	TGCGCCAGCAGCCGCACCCGCCAACTAGCGGGAGCTTCGGAGACCCAGTACTTC	CASSRTRQLAGASETQYF
-	TRBV10-3	-	TRBJ1-2	TGTGCCATCAGTGAGGACAGAAACTATGGCTACACCTTC	CAISEDRNYGYTF
-	TRBV18	TRBD2	TRBJ2-5	TGTGCCAGCTCACCACCGGGACTAGCAGGGGAGACCCAGTACTTC	CASSPPGLAGETQYF
-	TRBV5-8	-	TRBJ1-2	TGTGCCAGCAGCCTGATTCCCGCGAGGGGCTACACCTTC	CASSLIPARGYTF
-	TRBV6-5	-	TRBJ1-1	TGTGCCAGCAGCCACGGAGTAAACACTGAAGCTTTCTTT	CASSHGVNTEAFF
-	TRBV7-8	TRBD1	TRBJ1-5	TGTGCCAGCAGCCTATATATACCGGGACAGTTCCATCAGCCCCAGCATTTT	CASSLYIPGQFHQPQHF
-	TRBV29-1	-	TRBJ1-1	TGCAGCGTTGGAGGATCCATGAACACTGAAGCTTTCTTT	CSVGGSMNTEAFF
-	TRBV7-2	-	TRBJ1-2	TGTGCCAGCAGCTTAACTTCGGGATCCTCAAGCTATGGCTACACCTTC	CASSLTSGSSSYGYTF
-	TRBV11-2	-	TRBJ1-4	TGTGCCAGCAGCTTAGTGAAGGGAAAACTGTTTTTT	CASSLVKGKLFF
-	TRBV19	TRBD1	TRBJ2-1	TGTGCCAGTAGTATAGCCTGGGTTGGACAGGGTGTAAGCCGGCTGTTCTTC	CASSIAWVGQGVSRLFF
-	TRBV5-8	-	TRBJ2-5	TGTGCCAGCAGCTTGAGGTGGGGGGAGACCCAGTACTTC	CASSLRWGETQYF
-	TRBV12-3/TRBV12-4	-	TRBJ1-2	TGTGCCAGCACCTACCGCTCTTATGGCTACACCTTC	CASTYRSYGYTF
-	TRBV7-2	-	TRBJ1-2	TGTGCCAGCAGCTCCCAGGCAGGGCGGGTCTATGGCTACACCTTC	CASSSQAGRVYGYTF
-	TRBV11-2	-	TRBJ1-1	TGTGCCAGCAGCTCCCGGACAGCTGAAGCTTTCTTT	CASSSRTAEAFF
-	TRBV27	-	TRBJ1-5	TGTGCCAGCAGTTTTCCGGGAGGTGAGAATCAGCCCCAGCATTTT	CASSFPGGENQPQHF
-	TRBV9	-	TRBJ2-5	TGTGCCAGCAGCGTAGCTCCGACTTGGCCCTTTGAGACCCAGTACTTC	CASSVAPTWPFETQYF
-	TRBV4-1	TRBD2	TRBJ2-2	TGCGCCAGCAGACTAGCGGGAGTCGGCGGGGAGCTGTTTTTT	CASRLAGVGGELFF
-	TRBV7-9	-	TRBJ1-2	TGTGCCAGCAGCTTGGGAACGGATGGCTACACCTTC	CASSLGTDGYTF